The 17 T cell receptor beta chains presented below share a single source sample, sequenced in a study of cytomegalovirus exposure and HLA in healthy donors. The PCR used 60 Vbeta and 13 Jbeta primers. Here immunoSEQ multiplex PCR was the method, and the copy in TCRdb shows in-frame clones only, minus some. The table includes 140,000 to 150,000 clones, around 90% detected once. Sequences were obtained from PBMCs. The receptors here all came from a woman between 35 and 50 years old in good health and CMV-seronegative.

This chain joins TRBV6-5 and TRBJ1-2; 12 nucleotides align to TRBD1. CDR3 length equals 14 residues. Germline CDR1 is MNHEY and CDR2 is SVGAGI. Losses at the gene ends were 5 bases for V and 8 bases for J; bases not matched to a gene: 6. The CDR3 loop reads CASSPGQGARGYTF. As DNA, the CDR3 is TGTGCCAGCAGTCCGGGACAGGGGGCGCGGGGCTACACCTTC.

This chain joins TRBV19 and TRBJ2-7, with 9 bases identical to TRBD1. Unmatched junction bases numbered 24, after V lost 5 bases and J lost 4 bases. This CDR3 has 20 residues. Germline V CDR1 and CDR2: LNHDA, SQIVND (reference sequence). The CDR3 nucleotides are TGTGCCAGTAGTTCCAGACCGGGACAGGGAGGCTTATTGGCGTCGTACGAGCAGTACTTC. Residues: CASSSRPGQGGLLASYEQYF. Supplemented by reference TRBV19 and TRBJ2-7, the full variable domain reads DGGITQSPKYLFRKEGQNVTLSCEQNLNHDAMYWYRQDPGQGLRLIYYSQIVNDFQKGDIAEGYSVSREKKESFPLTVTSAQKNPTAFYLCASSSRPGQGGLLASYEQYFGPGTRLTVT.

This clone was observed a single time. The CDR3, as DNA: TGTGCCAGCAGCCAATTAGCGGGAGGGGGGTACGAGCAGTACTTC. Residues: CASSQLAGGGYEQYF. This chain uses TRBV5-6 with TRBJ2-7, with TRBD2 matching over 11 bases. CDR1 is SGHDT, CDR2 YYEEEE, per germline. V was pared by 4 bases and J by 4 bases, with 7 bases of the junction left unmatched. The CDR3 contains 15 residues.

V is TRBV5-8 and J is TRBJ1-3, with TRBD1 as a possible D gene (6 bases). The ends were cut back, 4 bases at V and 0 bases at J, with 14 bases in the middle. The CDR3 runs to 16 residues. Germline V gene sequence: CDR1 SGHTS, CDR2 YDEGEE. The CDR3 reads CASSPGHNLSGNTIYF. The CDR3 DNA sequence: TGTGCCAGCAGCCCGGGACACAATCTCTCTGGAAACACCATATATTTT.

The CDR3 spells CASSLSQDYGYTF. The CDR3 bases are TGTGCCAGCAGTTTATCGCAGGACTATGGCTACACCTTC. The chain recombines TRBV28 with TRBJ1-2; D gene ambiguous. Germline V gene lookup returns CDR1 MDHEN and CDR2 SYDVKM. Between the trimmed V and J ends, which lost 1 base and 3 bases, there was a span of 6 bases. CDR3 size: 13 residues.

This CDR3 is CASSLGEGGIAFF. Written as DNA, the CDR3 is TGTGCCAGCAGCTTGGGTGAGGGGGGGATAGCTTTCTTT. The V gene is TRBV7-9, the J gene TRBJ1-1; weak D call: TRBD1 (6 bases). The CDR3 totals 13 residues. The germline V and J ends were trimmed by 3 bases and 10 bases, with 15 bases remaining between them. CDR1 SEHNR and CDR2 FQNEAQ come from the germline V gene (reference sequence). Full variable domain (missing parts from reference TRBV7-9 and TRBJ1-1): DTGVSQNPRHKITKRGQNVTFRCDPISEHNRLYWYRQTLGQGPEFLTYFQNEAQLEKSRLLSDRFSAERPKGSFSTLEIQRTEQGDSAMYLCASSLGEGGIAFFGQGTRLTVV.

The chain links TRBV4-3 to TRBJ2-6; 9 nucleotides line up with TRBD1. The germline V gene encodes CDR1 LGHNA and CDR2 YSLEER. This CDR3 spans 21 amino acids. Germline trimming cut 4 bases from V and 0 bases from J; bases unmatched to any gene: 16. The CDR3 protein is CASSPHRTGVLSLSGANVLTF. CDR3 nucleotides: TGCGCCAGCAGCCCCCACCGGACAGGGGTCCTCTCTCTCTCTGGGGCCAACGTCCTGACTTTC.

The CDR3 DNA is TGCAGCGTTCTCACAGACTACTACAATGAGCAGTTCTTC. Translation gives CSVLTDYYNEQFF. The chain couples TRBV29-1 to TRBJ2-1; weak D call: TRBD2 (5 bases). Trimming shortened V by 5 bases and J by 3 bases, and 11 bases separated the two germline ends. CDR3 size: 13 residues. The germline V gene encodes CDR1 SQVTM and CDR2 ANQGSEA.

The V gene is TRBV11-3, the J gene TRBJ2-7; 13 nucleotides match TRBD2. This CDR3 has 17 residues. V lost 1 base to trimming and J lost 0 bases; unmatched junction nucleotides: 3. Germline lookup yields CDR1 SGHNT and CDR2 YENEEA. The CDR3: CASSLGWTSGSSYEQYF. Here the CDR3 DNA reads TGTGCCAGCAGCTTAGGTTGGACTAGCGGGAGCTCCTACGAGCAGTACTTC. The complete variable domain, with remaining parts taken from reference TRBV11-3 and TRBJ2-7, reads EAGVVQSPRYKIIEKKQPVAFWCNPISGHNTLYWYLQNLGQGPELLIRYENEEAVDDSQLPKDRFSAERLKGVDSTLKIQPAELGDSAVYLCASSLGWTSGSSYEQYFGPGTRLTVT.

V is TRBV4-2 and J is TRBJ1-5, with 8 nucleotides matching TRBD1. CDR3 length: 17 amino acids. Germline-derived CDR1 and CDR2 are LGHNA and YNFKEQ. Trimming cost V 4 bases and J 5 bases; bases outside gene matches: 13. Here the CDR3 DNA reads TGTGCCAGCAGCCCTAAAGGGGGGACAGGCCTTGATCAGCCCCAGCATTTT. Translation gives CASSPKGGTGLDQPQHF.

The rearrangement joins TRBV6-1 to TRBJ1-3; no definite D call. The germline gives CDR1 MNHNS, CDR2 SASEGT. The germline V and J ends were trimmed by 4 bases and 2 bases, with 12 bases remaining between them. CDR3 size: 15 residues. The CDR3: CASSGRRLTGNTIYF. DNA for the CDR3: TGTGCCAGCAGTGGACGGAGACTTACTGGAAACACCATATATTTT.

This clone occurred a few times. This sequence joins TRBV18 and TRBJ1-2; 7 bases line up with TRBD1. This CDR3 contains 16 residues. Germline V gives CDR1 KGHSH, CDR2 LQKENI. V lost 1 base, J lost 4 bases, and 9 bases stayed unmatched. As DNA, the CDR3 is TGTGCCAGCTCACCACAGAGGGACAGTGTCTTCTATGGCTACACCTTC. This encodes CASSPQRDSVFYGYTF.

This chain connects TRBV7-8 to TRBJ1-2; maybe TRBD1 (6 bases). The CDR3 totals 14 residues. Germline values: CDR1 SGHVS, CDR2 FQNEAQ. V was shortened by 5 bases and J by 8 bases, with 18 bases between the two germline ends. As DNA, the CDR3 is TGTGCCAGCAGCCCGATGCGGGGGGCCGGGGGCTACACCTTC. Translated, it gives CASSPMRGAGGYTF.

The J gene is TRBJ2-3, the V gene TRBV11-3; weak D call: TRBD2 (5 bases). Germline V gene data show CDR1 as SGHNT and CDR2 as YENEEA. The CDR3 covers 14 residues. V lost 9 bases and J 2 bases, leaving 15 bases between the germline ends. The CDR3 sequence: CASRSLAPTDTQYF. The CDR3 DNA follows: TGTGCCAGTCGGAGTCTAGCCCCCACAGATACGCAGTATTTT. Variable domain in full (rest from reference TRBV11-3 and TRBJ2-3): EAGVVQSPRYKIIEKKQPVAFWCNPISGHNTLYWYLQNLGQGPELLIRYENEEAVDDSQLPKDRFSAERLKGVDSTLKIQPAELGDSAVYLCASRSLAPTDTQYFGPGTRLTVL.

On this clone: Germline is not matched at one junction end, which may reflect a read error. The rearrangement links TRBV5-1 to TRBJ1-1; weak D call: TRBD1 (6 bases). The length of the CDR3 is 14 residues. Germline V lookup: CDR1 SGHRS, CDR2 YFSETQ. This chain's CDR3 is CASSFGTTNTEAFF. The DNA of the CDR3 is TGTGCCAGCAGCTTCGGGACAACTAACACTGAAGCTTTCTTT. The full variable domain, rest sourced from reference TRBV5-1 and TRBJ1-1, is KAGVTQTPRYLIKTRGQQVTLSCSPISGHRSVSWYQQTPGQGLQFLFEYFSETQRNKGNFPGRFSGRQFSNSRSEMNVSTLELGDSALYLCASSFGTTNTEAFFGQGTRLTVV.

This chain links TRBV6-5 with TRBJ1-1, with D uncertain. This CDR3 is 14 amino acids long. The germline V gene has CDR1 MNHEY and CDR2 SVGAGI. Trimming removed 6 bases at V and 5 bases at J, with 16 bases between. The CDR3: CASSTSGGRTEAFF. Here the CDR3 DNA reads TGTGCCAGCAGCACCAGCGGAGGGAGGACTGAAGCTTTCTTT.

The chain employs TRBV27 and TRBJ1-5; D gene ambiguous. The V gene lost 2 bases and the J gene lost 4 bases, with 12 bases spanning the gap. Germline V lookup: CDR1 MNHEY, CDR2 SMNVEV (reference sequence). CDR3 length: 15 residues. The CDR3 region is CASSLIWGGNQPQHF. The CDR3 DNA is TGTGCCAGCAGTTTAATATGGGGAGGGAATCAGCCCCAGCATTTT.